A selection of T cell receptor beta chains follows, all from one sample in a study of blood T cell repertoires in COVID-19. Clones were sequenced by immunoSEQ multiplex PCR, and TCRdb holds only the in-frame ones, with some missing. The profile shows about 260,000 clones, 85% to 90% of them singletons. The sequenced material came from peripheral blood. The origin of the receptors is a middle-aged woman with acute or convalescent COVID-19. CDR3s include the opening cysteine and the closing phenylalanine or tryptophan. The D gene is left open where the match is weak.

j_gene: TRBJ2-3; v_gene: TRBV7-8; d_gene: -; CDR3nt: TGTGCCAGCAGCTTAGTATATCAGGCGCGCACAGATACGCAGTATTTT; CDR3aa: CASSLVYQARTDTQYF
j_gene: TRBJ1-1; v_gene: TRBV30; d_gene: -; CDR3nt: TGTGCCTGGATAAGCGGACTGACTATGAACACTGAAGCTTTCTTT; CDR3aa: CAWISGLTMNTEAFF
j_gene: TRBJ2-2; v_gene: TRBV11-2; d_gene: TRBD2; CDR3nt: TGTGCCAGCAGGCTTGGGCGGGGGGGCCCGAACACCGGGGAGCTGTTTTTT; CDR3aa: CASRLGRGGPNTGELFF
j_gene: TRBJ2-3; v_gene: TRBV10-2; d_gene: TRBD2; CDR3nt: TGCGCCAGCAAAAAGGGGACTAACACAGATACGCAGTATTTT; CDR3aa: CASKKGTNTDTQYF
j_gene: TRBJ2-1; v_gene: TRBV5-4; d_gene: TRBD1; CDR3nt: TGTGCCAGCACCTCCAATCCAACCACGAGGGGGCCTCACAATGAGCAGTTCTTC; CDR3aa: CASTSNPTTRGPHNEQFF
j_gene: TRBJ1-1; v_gene: TRBV5-1; d_gene: TRBD1; CDR3nt: TGCGCCAGCAGCATCGACAGGGTGAACACTGAAGCTTTCTTT; CDR3aa: CASSIDRVNTEAFF
j_gene: TRBJ1-1; v_gene: TRBV11-2; d_gene: TRBD1; CDR3nt: TGTGCCAGCAGCGGAAGGGGGCGAGGTGGAACTGAAGCTTTCTTT; CDR3aa: CASSGRGRGGTEAFF
j_gene: TRBJ2-3; v_gene: TRBV6-5; d_gene: TRBD2; CDR3nt: TGTGCCCTCACCAGGGGAGCGGGGGGTGGAGATACGCAGTATTTT; CDR3aa: CALTRGAGGGDTQYF
j_gene: TRBJ1-1; v_gene: TRBV6-4; d_gene: -; CDR3nt: TGTGCCAGCAGTCCGGACAGTAACACTGAAGCTTTCTTT; CDR3aa: CASSPDSNTEAFF
j_gene: TRBJ1-2; v_gene: TRBV27; d_gene: -; CDR3nt: TGTGCCAGCAGTTTATCGGTGTCCCACAGGGCGTCGCGAGGCTACACCTTC; CDR3aa: CASSLSVSHRASRGYTF
j_gene: TRBJ1-2; v_gene: TRBV5-1; d_gene: -; CDR3nt: TGCGCCAGCAGCTTGGGACAGGCGATTAACTATGGCTACACCTTC; CDR3aa: CASSLGQAINYGYTF
j_gene: TRBJ1-2; v_gene: TRBV6-2/TRBV6-3; d_gene: TRBD1; CDR3nt: TGTGCCAGCAGTTACCCCATCCGGGACAGAGGACATGGCTACACCTTC; CDR3aa: CASSYPIRDRGHGYTF
j_gene: TRBJ1-5; v_gene: TRBV28; d_gene: -; CDR3nt: TGTGCCACCGTATCCGCCCATGGGGCAGGGAGGGTCAATCAGCCCCAGCATTTT; CDR3aa: CATVSAHGAGRVNQPQHF